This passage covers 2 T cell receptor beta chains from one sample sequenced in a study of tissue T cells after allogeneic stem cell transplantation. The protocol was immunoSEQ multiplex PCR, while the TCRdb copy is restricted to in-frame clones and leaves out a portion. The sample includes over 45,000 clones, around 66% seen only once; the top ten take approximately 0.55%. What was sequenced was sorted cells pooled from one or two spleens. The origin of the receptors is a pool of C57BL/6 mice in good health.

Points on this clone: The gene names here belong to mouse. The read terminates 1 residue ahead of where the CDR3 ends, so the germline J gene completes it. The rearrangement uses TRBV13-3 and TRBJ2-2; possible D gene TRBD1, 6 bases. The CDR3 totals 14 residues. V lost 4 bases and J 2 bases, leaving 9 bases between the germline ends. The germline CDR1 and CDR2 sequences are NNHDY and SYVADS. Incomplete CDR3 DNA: TGTGCCAGCAGTCCCGGACAGAACACCGGGCAGCTCTAC. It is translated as CASSPGQNTGQLY. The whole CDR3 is CASSPGQNTGQLYF.

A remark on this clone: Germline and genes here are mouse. The covered CDR3 bases are TGTGCCTGGAGTCTATGGGACAGGAACGAAAGATTATTT. Translating gives CAWSLWDRNERLF. The full CDR3 protein reads CAWSLWDRNERLFF. V usage is TRBV31 and J usage is TRBJ1-4, with TRBD1 identical over 8 bases. The missing CDR3 end, 1 residue past where the read stops, is filled in from the germline J gene. Germline lookup yields CDR1 GKSSPN and CDR2 SITVG. This CDR3 is built from 14 residues. Trimming at V came to 0 bases and at J to 5 bases, leaving 2 bases not matched to a gene.